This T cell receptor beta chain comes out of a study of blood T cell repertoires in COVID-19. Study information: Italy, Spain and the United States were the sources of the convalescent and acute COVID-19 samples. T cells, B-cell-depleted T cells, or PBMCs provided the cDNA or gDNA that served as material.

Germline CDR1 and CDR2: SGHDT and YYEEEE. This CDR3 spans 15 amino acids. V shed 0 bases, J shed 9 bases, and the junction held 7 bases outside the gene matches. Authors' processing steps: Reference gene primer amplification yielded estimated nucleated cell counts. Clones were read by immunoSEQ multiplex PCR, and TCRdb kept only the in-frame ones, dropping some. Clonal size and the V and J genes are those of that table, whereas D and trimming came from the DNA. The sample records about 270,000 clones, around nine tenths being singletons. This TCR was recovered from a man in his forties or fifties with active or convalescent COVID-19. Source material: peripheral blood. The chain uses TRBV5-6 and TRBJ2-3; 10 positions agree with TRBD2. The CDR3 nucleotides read TGTGCCAGCAGCTTGGCATCTAGCGGGGGCGGCACGCAGTATTTT. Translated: CASSLASSGGGTQYF.